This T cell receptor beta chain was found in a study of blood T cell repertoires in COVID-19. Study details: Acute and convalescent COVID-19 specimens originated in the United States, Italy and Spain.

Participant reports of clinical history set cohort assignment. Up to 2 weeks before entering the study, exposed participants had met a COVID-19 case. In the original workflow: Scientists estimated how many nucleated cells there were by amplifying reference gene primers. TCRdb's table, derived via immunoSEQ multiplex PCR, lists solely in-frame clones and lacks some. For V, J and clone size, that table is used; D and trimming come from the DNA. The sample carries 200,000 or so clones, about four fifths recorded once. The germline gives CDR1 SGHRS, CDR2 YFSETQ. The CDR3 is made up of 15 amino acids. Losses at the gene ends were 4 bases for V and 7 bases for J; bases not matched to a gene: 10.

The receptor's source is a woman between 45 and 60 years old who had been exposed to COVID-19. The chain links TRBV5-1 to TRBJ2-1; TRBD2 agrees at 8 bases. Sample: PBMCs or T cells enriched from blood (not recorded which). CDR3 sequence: CASSPGSGGRNEQFF. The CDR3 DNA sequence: TGCGCCAGCAGCCCTGGGTCGGGGGGGAGAAATGAGCAGTTCTTC.